Shown below are 20 T cell receptor beta chains from a single sample sequenced in a study of OX40 agonist ivuxolimab in advanced cancers. The protocol was immunoSEQ multiplex PCR, while the TCRdb copy is restricted to in-frame clones and leaves out a portion. The data show approximately 82,000 clones, just under 95% seen once. The sequencing here drew on CD4+ or CD8+ T cells sorted from blood, taken in a trial of the OX40 agonist ivuxolimab. These receptors all come from an adult with an advanced solid tumor such as melanoma, head and neck, liver or kidney cancer.

The chain uses TRBV6-5 and TRBJ2-7; 9 nucleotides match TRBD1. The J segment lost 1 base and the V segment lost 4 bases, leaving 5 bases of the junction unmatched. This CDR3 has 15 residues. Germline values: CDR1 MNHEY, CDR2 SVGAGI. As DNA, the CDR3 is TGTGCCAGCAGTTCCAAGACAGGGGGTTCCTACGAGCAGTACTTC. Translating it yields CASSSKTGGSYEQYF.

This chain uses TRBV6-1 with TRBJ2-7; no reliable D call. The ends were cut back, 1 base at V and 1 base at J, with 8 bases in the middle. CDR1 is MNHNS and CDR2 is SASEGT in the germline V gene. This CDR3 has 14 residues. The CDR3 coding sequence is TGTGCCAGCAGTGAAGGGTTCAGGTCCTACGAGCAGTACTTC. Residues: CASSEGFRSYEQYF.

This clone was seen a single time. The V gene is TRBV6-1, the J gene TRBJ2-7, with D maybe TRBD2 (6 bases). The CDR3 loop spans 14 amino acids. V shed 10 bases and J shed 2 bases, with 18 bases lying between them. Germline V gene sequence: CDR1 MNHNS, CDR2 SASEGT. In nucleotides, the CDR3 is TGTGCCACCGAAATCCCGGGACTCACCTACGAGCAGTACTTC. This translates into CATEIPGLTYEQYF.

This clone was counted once. The V call is TRBV18, the J call TRBJ2-5; no definite D call. The V end was cut by 6 bases, the J end by 4 bases, with 21 bases between. This CDR3 comprises 16 residues. Germline V gives CDR1 KGHSH, CDR2 LQKENI. CDR3 residues: CASSRASGRTGETQYF. The CDR3 DNA sequence: TGTGCCAGCTCCCGCGCCTCTGGGCGGACGGGAGAGACCCAGTACTTC.

The chain carries TRBV5-4 and TRBJ2-2; D possibly corresponds to TRBD1 (5 bases). The germline CDR1 and CDR2 sequences are SGHNT and YYREEE (reference sequence). The CDR3 sequence is 15 residues long. Trimming took off 1 base at V and 0 bases at J, with 7 bases between the two ends. The CDR3 region has the DNA TGTGCCAGCAGCTTGAAGGGGCCGAACACCGGGGAGCTGTTTTTT. It yields the protein CASSLKGPNTGELFF. Supplemented by reference TRBV5-4 and TRBJ2-2, the full variable domain reads ETGVTQSPTHLIKTRGQQVTLRCSSQSGHNTVSWYQQALGQGPQFIFQYYREEENGRGNFPPRFSGLQFPNYSSELNVNALELDDSALYLCASSLKGPNTGELFFGEGSRLTVL.

The rearrangement uses TRBV14 and TRBJ1-1, with 7 bases fitting TRBD1. This CDR3 is 16 amino acids long. V trimming: 0 bases; J trimming: 7 bases; junction bases outside the gene matches: 11. CDR1 and CDR2 from the germline V gene are SGHDN and FVKESK. The CDR3 DNA sequence: TGTGCCAGCAGCCAAGATCCTACAGGGGCCTGGATTGAAGCTTTCTTT. Its translation is CASSQDPTGAWIEAFF.

The rearrangement joins TRBV9 to TRBJ2-5, with D tentatively TRBD2 (6 bases). The V end lost 6 bases, the J end lost 4 bases, and 16 bases lay between the germline ends. CDR3 length equals 14 residues. Germline V gene lookup returns CDR1 SGDLS and CDR2 YYNGEE. CDR3 sequence (DNA): TGTGCCAGCACCAAACGCGGGAATTCAGAGACCCAGTACTTC. Translated, it gives CASTKRGNSETQYF.

This clone was recorded once. This chain connects TRBV11-2 to TRBJ2-2; D perhaps matches TRBD2 (5 bases). This CDR3 contains 15 residues. CDR1 and CDR2 from the germline V gene are SGHAT and FQNNGV. The V end was cut by 4 bases, the J end by 7 bases, with 16 bases between. CDR3: CASSYPVVAGGELFF. Written as DNA, the CDR3 is TGTGCCAGCAGCTACCCGGTAGTGGCGGGCGGGGAGCTGTTTTTT.

V and J are TRBV7-9 and TRBJ1-3, with D perhaps TRBD1 (6 bases). There are 16 residues in the CDR3. Germline values: CDR1 SEHNR, CDR2 FQNEAQ (reference sequence). With 5 bases removed from V and 0 bases from J, the gap between germline ends came to 14 bases. This chain's CDR3 is CASSAQGKGSGNTIYF. DNA for the CDR3: TGTGCCAGCAGCGCACAGGGAAAGGGCTCTGGAAACACCATATATTTT.

V is TRBV29-1 and J is TRBJ2-3; 13 nucleotides match TRBD2. The CDR3 is 15 amino acids. After removal of 6 bases from V and 2 bases from J, the junction contained 5 bases not matched to a gene. The germline gives CDR1 SQVTM, CDR2 ANQGSEA. The CDR3 DNA reads as TGCAGCGTGGGGACTAGCGGGGTGTCCACAGATACGCAGTATTTT. Translated, it gives CSVGTSGVSTDTQYF.

This clone was seen a single time. V usage is TRBV5-6 and J usage is TRBJ1-2; D not resolved. Germline V CDR1 and CDR2: SGHDT, YYEEEE. Trimming took 0 bases from V and 1 from J, leaving 1 base between them. The CDR3 loop spans 12 amino acids. The CDR3 loop reads CASSLVNYGYTF. The CDR3 nucleotides are TGTGCCAGCAGCTTGGTTAACTATGGCTACACCTTC.

The V call is TRBV18, the J call TRBJ2-3; D remains ambiguous. Deletions cut 5 bases from V and 0 bases from J, with 3 bases between. Germline V gives CDR1 KGHSH, CDR2 LQKENI. The length of the CDR3 is 12 residues. The DNA of the CDR3 is TGTGCCAGCTCATTCAGCACAGATACGCAGTATTTT. This sequence encodes CASSFSTDTQYF. Full variable domain (remainder filled in from reference TRBV18 and TRBJ2-3): NAGVMQNPRHLVRRRGQEARLRCSPMKGHSHVYWYRQLPEEGLKFMVYLQKENIIDESGMPKERFSAEFPKEGPSILRIQQVVRGDSAAYFCASSFSTDTQYFGPGTRLTVL.

The chain employs TRBV10-1 and TRBJ2-1; D is undetermined. CDR3 length: 12 residues. V lost 6 bases, J lost 5 bases, and 8 bases lay in between. In germline, CDR1 is WNHNN, CDR2 SYGVQD (reference sequence). Here the CDR3 reads CASSGPNNEQFF. The CDR3 region has the DNA TGCGCCAGCAGCGGGCCAAACAATGAGCAGTTCTTC.

This chain links TRBV5-4 with TRBJ1-2, with D possibly TRBD1 on 6 matching bases. From germline, CDR1 is SGHNT and CDR2 YYREEE (reference sequence). The CDR3 has 15 residues. The germline V and J ends were trimmed by 1 base and 7 bases, with 17 bases remaining between them. The CDR3 DNA sequence: TGTGCCAGCAGCTTGCCGGAGTATACAGGGCCTGGCTACACCTTC. Protein product: CASSLPEYTGPGYTF.

J is TRBJ1-1 and V is TRBV28; a possible D gene is TRBD1 (6 bases). CDR1 is MDHEN and CDR2 is SYDVKM in the germline V gene. The CDR3 has 14 amino acids. Trimming cost V 7 bases and J 6 bases, with 18 bases left between them. CDR3 protein: CASTGTGMWAEAFF. CDR3 sequence (DNA): TGTGCCAGCACCGGAACAGGGATGTGGGCTGAAGCTTTCTTT.

The rearrangement links TRBV5-4 to TRBJ2-5, with 10 nucleotides matching TRBD2. The junction had 3 bases not matched to a gene; V was cut back by 2 bases and J by 5 bases. The CDR3 spans 14 residues. Germline V gene data show CDR1 as SGHNT and CDR2 as YYREEE (reference sequence). The CDR3 spells CASSFGLAVETQYF. CDR3 DNA sequence: TGTGCCAGCAGCTTCGGACTAGCGGTGGAGACCCAGTACTTC.

The CDR3 spells CASSLGDGAYEQYF. CDR3 bases: TGTGCCAGCAGCTTAGGGGACGGGGCCTACGAGCAGTACTTC. The chain combines TRBV11-2 with TRBJ2-7, with D perhaps assigned TRBD1 or TRBD2 (5 bases each). CDR3 length: 14 residues. V gave up 1 base and J gave up 2 bases, with 9 bases separating them. Per germline, CDR1 SGHAT and CDR2 FQNNGV.

This chain uses TRBV7-2 with TRBJ1-5; 8 positions match TRBD1. The CDR3 sequence is 17 residues long. Losses at the gene ends were 5 bases for V and 0 bases for J; bases not matched to a gene: 9. CDR1 is SGHTA, CDR2 FQGNSA, per germline. CDR3: CASSGTGDTFSNQPQHF. The CDR3 DNA reads as TGTGCCAGCAGCGGGACAGGAGATACCTTTAGCAATCAGCCCCAGCATTTT.

The rearrangement joins TRBV2 to TRBJ2-3, with D perhaps assigned TRBD1 or TRBD2 (5 bases each). Trimming took off 7 bases at V and 0 bases at J, with 11 bases between the two ends. The CDR3 consists of 14 residues. Germline loops: CDR1 SNHLY, CDR2 FYNNEI. This CDR3 reads CASNRDGSTDTQYF. Written as DNA, the CDR3 is TGTGCCAGCAACCGGGACGGTAGCACAGATACGCAGTATTTT.

V usage is TRBV5-1 and J usage is TRBJ2-7; TRBD2 agrees at 8 bases. Germline values: CDR1 SGHRS, CDR2 YFSETQ. This CDR3 has 18 amino acids. The ends lost 1 base at V and 2 bases at J; junction bases unmatched: 14. The CDR3 is CASSLRLVGSGAAYEQYF. CDR3 sequence (DNA): TGCGCCAGCAGCTTGAGGCTCGTTGGTAGCGGGGCAGCCTACGAGCAGTACTTC. The variable domain in full, completed from reference TRBV5-1 and TRBJ2-7, reads KAGVTQTPRYLIKTRGQQVTLSCSPISGHRSVSWYQQTPGQGLQFLFEYFSETQRNKGNFPGRFSGRQFSNSRSEMNVSTLELGDSALYLCASSLRLVGSGAAYEQYFGPGTRLTVT.